This record looks at one T cell receptor (beta chain) sequence and its context. The sample is drawn from a study of CD8+ T cells in alopecia areata. CDR1 and CDR2 from the germline V gene are SEHNR and FQNEAQ (reference sequence). This CDR3 region has 19 residues. V was cut by 1 base and J by 2 bases, with 22 bases left in between. Once RNA had been extracted, it was reverse transcribed into cDNA to act as the sequencing template. Profiled with immunoSEQ multiplex PCR; TCRdb holds only in-frame clones, not every one. The table has about 110,000 clones, 65% to 85% seen once. Specified treatment: oral pan-JAK inhibitor, 5-10 mg twice daily.

The chain carries TRBV7-9 and TRBJ2-3; TRBD1 is a possible D gene (6 bases). This sample comprised CD8+ T cells sorted from blood, obtained at week 24, from a patient treated with tofacitinib. This TCR derives from a human donor with alopecia areata. The CDR3 coding sequence is TGTGCCAGCAGCTTAGAGATATGGACAGCCAAAGGGATCACAGATACGCAGTATTTT. Protein product: CASSLEIWTAKGITDTQYF.